Listed below are T cell receptor beta chains from one sample, sequenced in a study of cytomegalovirus exposure and HLA in healthy donors. Sequenced by immunoSEQ multiplex PCR; TCRdb stores in-frame clones only, minus some. Here the sample spans about 150,000 clones, 60% to 85% being singletons. The sequencing sample was made of PBMCs. These receptors were obtained from a woman aged 45-59 years in good health and CMV-seropositive. CDR3s include the opening cysteine and the closing phenylalanine or tryptophan. The D gene is left open where the match is weak. For some rows the clone size is stated as once, few or many, or as a class when expanded; others skip it.

d_call	v_call	clone_size	j_call	cdr3_aa	cdr3_nt
TRBD2	TRBV6-5	once	TRBJ2-7	CASSYGTKEQYF	TGTGCCAGCAGTTACGGGACTAAGGAGCAGTACTTC
-	TRBV4-3	-	TRBJ1-4	CASSQRGNEKLFF	TGCGCCAGCAGCCAACGGGGGAATGAAAAACTGTTTTTT
TRBD2	TRBV7-6	-	TRBJ2-1	CASSLAGASGGLYNEQFF	TGTGCCAGCAGCTTAGCGGGAGCTAGCGGGGGCCTTTACAATGAGCAGTTCTTC
-	TRBV30	-	TRBJ1-6	CAWSVRGTGRSPLHF	TGTGCCTGGAGTGTTAGGGGGACGGGCAGATCACCCCTCCACTTT
-	TRBV7-6	-	TRBJ2-1	CASSLARGAGNEQFF	TGTGCCAGCAGCTTAGCCAGGGGTGCGGGCAATGAGCAGTTCTTC
-	TRBV6-4	-	TRBJ2-3	CASSDSTGMGGMTDTQYF	TGTGCCAGCAGTGACTCCACCGGAATGGGGGGTATGACAGATACGCAGTATTTT
-	TRBV7-9	-	TRBJ2-3	CASSLATILSTDTQYF	TGTGCCAGCAGCTTAGCCACAATCTTAAGCACAGATACGCAGTATTTT
-	TRBV19	-	TRBJ2-7	CASSGPQGTYEQYF	TGTGCCAGTAGCGGCCCCCAGGGGACCTACGAGCAGTACTTC
-	TRBV7-6	-	TRBJ2-5	CASSLFRGKETQYF	TGTGCCAGCAGCTTATTTCGGGGGAAAGAGACCCAGTACTTC
TRBD1	TRBV11-3	-	TRBJ2-5	CASNHGRTGEAQYF	TGTGCCAGCAACCACGGACGGACAGGGGAGGCCCAGTACTTC
-	TRBV7-8	few	TRBJ2-7	CASSLGGLGDEQYF	TGTGCCAGCAGCTTAGGGGGTCTCGGGGACGAGCAGTACTTC
TRBD1	TRBV6-6	-	TRBJ1-1	CASSVQGATEAFF	TGTGCCAGCAGTGTACAGGGGGCCACTGAAGCTTTCTTT
-	TRBV4-1	-	TRBJ1-1	CASSLRGGESAEAFF	TGCGCCAGCAGCCTCCGAGGAGGGGAGAGCGCTGAAGCTTTCTTT
TRBD2	TRBV5-1	-	TRBJ2-6	CASLPGGSGANVLTF	TGCGCCAGCCTCCCGGGGGGCTCTGGGGCCAACGTCCTGACTTTC
TRBD2	TRBV7-2	-	TRBJ2-5	CASSFRTSGGETQYF	TGTGCCAGCAGCTTTAGAACTAGCGGGGGAGAGACCCAGTACTTC
TRBD1	TRBV28	-	TRBJ1-2	CASSTHAGTGGGYTF	TGTGCCAGCAGCACCCACGCCGGGACAGGGGGCGGCTACACCTTC
-	TRBV5-4	-	TRBJ2-1	CASSPTSLSYNEQFF	TGTGCCAGCAGCCCAACTAGCCTTTCCTACAATGAGCAGTTCTTC
TRBD2	TRBV2	-	TRBJ2-1	CASSESGGSYNEQFF	TGTGCCAGCAGTGAGAGCGGGGGTTCCTACAATGAGCAGTTCTTC
TRBD1	TRBV7-2	-	TRBJ1-5	CASSPPGGPQHF	TGTGCCAGCAGCCCTCCAGGGGGCCCCCAGCATTTT
-	TRBV6-5	-	TRBJ1-4	CASSNRANNEKLFF	TGTGCCAGCAGCAACAGGGCAAATAATGAAAAACTGTTTTTT
TRBD1	TRBV6-1	-	TRBJ1-1	CASSDLQGAKMAEAFF	TGTGCCAGCAGTGACCTACAGGGGGCGAAGATGGCTGAAGCTTTCTTT
TRBD2	TRBV28	-	TRBJ2-7	CASLAGSSYEQYF	TGTGCCTCCCTAGCGGGCAGCTCCTACGAGCAGTACTTC
-	TRBV12-5	-	TRBJ2-5	CASGLSKEGGFQETQYF	TGTGCTAGTGGTTTGAGCAAAGAGGGAGGTTTCCAAGAGACCCAGTACTTC
TRBD1	TRBV7-9	once	TRBJ2-7	CSSSLSRQGPGEQYF	TGTTCCAGCAGCCTGTCGAGACAGGGACCGGGGGAGCAGTACTTC
TRBD1	TRBV19	once	TRBJ2-1	CASSGTGGYNEQFF	TGTGCCAGTAGTGGTACAGGGGGCTACAATGAGCAGTTCTTC
TRBD1	TRBV10-3	-	TRBJ2-3	CAIREDRGRADTQYF	TGTGCCATCAGGGAGGACAGGGGGCGAGCAGATACGCAGTATTTT